Listed below are T cell receptor beta chains from one sample, sequenced in a study of tumor-infiltrating T cells and Merkel cell polyomavirus. Clones were sequenced by immunoSEQ multiplex PCR, and TCRdb holds only the in-frame ones, with some missing. The table includes about 25,000 clones, 70% to 90% detected once. Material for sequencing was lymph node tissue. These receptor sequences come from a man aged 45 to 65 with Merkel cell carcinoma. Each CDR3 is given with its conserved first and last residue.

J: TRBJ2-5
V: TRBV28
CDR3: CATELGETQYF

J: TRBJ2-4
V: TRBV27
CDR3: CASSPSDRGHTKNIQYF

J: TRBJ2-3
V: TRBV6-4
CDR3: CASSDVWGGTDTQYF

J: TRBJ1-4
V: TRBV13
CDR3: CASSWGPNFEKLFF

J: TRBJ2-1
V: TRBV7-2
CDR3: CASSRDRGIDEQFF

J: TRBJ2-7
V: TRBV2
CDR3: CASTAAGTGSYEQYF

J: TRBJ2-1
V: TRBV27
CDR3: CAVLRATGLAGGLEQFF

J: TRBJ2-1
V: TRBV5-1
CDR3: CASSLGSGRGSYNEQFF

J: TRBJ1-2
V: TRBV7-9
CDR3: CASSQGASYYGYTF

J: TRBJ2-5
V: TRBV6-1
CDR3: CASSEEARKYQETQYF

J: TRBJ2-7
V: TRBV11-2
CDR3: CASSLGAGFEQYF

J: TRBJ1-5
V: TRBV19
CDR3: CASSGTGARQPQHF

J: TRBJ1-2
V: TRBV10-3
CDR3: CAIPGTGGGYTF

J: TRBJ2-1
V: TRBV4-1
CDR3: CASSQEGLLQFF

J: TRBJ1-2
V: TRBV29-1
CDR3: CSVESQSHYYGYTF

J: TRBJ1-2
V: TRBV5-4
CDR3: CASSLGPAENYGYTF

J: TRBJ2-7
V: TRBV28
CDR3: CASSTPGQSSYEQYF

J: TRBJ1-3
V: TRBV9
CDR3: CASSVGQTGNTIYF

J: TRBJ2-7
V: TRBV9
CDR3: CASSPWDRGPYEQYF

J: TRBJ2-7
V: TRBV4-1
CDR3: CASSQERDDEQYF

J: TRBJ1-1
V: TRBV12-5
CDR3: CASGNRTVFSSVTEAFF

J: TRBJ2-3
V: TRBV10-1
CDR3: CASSESLRNSYFPGTQYF

J: TRBJ1-1
V: TRBV27
CDR3: CATFRGRLGATEAFF

J: TRBJ2-2
V: TRBV11-2
CDR3: CASSRGRAGTGELFF

J: TRBJ1-2
V: TRBV10-3
CDR3: CAIRAGQGEVYGYTF

J: TRBJ2-1
V: TRBV11-2
CDR3: CASSPRARVGQFF

J: TRBJ2-4
V: TRBV4-1
CDR3: CASSQGEGRAKNIQYF

J: TRBJ2-2
V: TRBV5-1
CDR3: CASTPLRAGGELFF

J: TRBJ1-1
V: TRBV28
CDR3: CASSLPVMNTEAFF

J: TRBJ2-2
V: TRBV27
CDR3: CASSTTDPGELFF

J: TRBJ2-5
V: TRBV19
CDR3: CASSTGQVPWGETQYF

J: TRBJ2-5
V: TRBV28
CDR3: CASRFGGTRVGETQYF

J: TRBJ1-1
V: TRBV29-1
CDR3: CSVQGILMNTEAFF

J: TRBJ2-7
V: TRBV11-2
CDR3: CASSLAGTGGNDEQYF